This T cell receptor (beta chain) was sequenced for a study of blood T cell repertoires in COVID-19. As to this clone: A read error may account for a junction end that differs from germline.

Germline V gene sequence: CDR1 SSHAT, CDR2 FNYEAQ (reference sequence). The CDR3 has 16 amino acids. Repertoires were generated with immunoSEQ multiplex PCR, while TCRdb's copy carries only in-frame clones and drops some. The table has 250,000 to 300,000 clones, about 83% seen once. The sample comprised peripheral blood. The V call is TRBV7-7, the J call TRBJ1-3; D is unclear. This clonotype was sampled from an elderly man with acute or convalescent COVID-19. The CDR3 region has the DNA TGTGCTAGCAGCCGAGGACTCTTGTCCTCTGGAAACACCATATATTTT. Translated: CASSRGLLSSGNTIYF.